The 16 T cell receptor beta chains listed next were all sequenced from one sample in a study of blood T cell repertoires in COVID-19. TCRdb's table, derived via immunoSEQ multiplex PCR, lists solely in-frame clones and lacks some. This table has under 200,000 clones, around four fifths appearing once. Sequenced input: PBMCs or T cells enriched from blood (not recorded which). The receptors were sampled from an older woman who had recovered from COVID-19.

V and J are TRBV29-1 and TRBJ2-6; D gene uncertain. The CDR3 is 12 residues long. V was trimmed by 7 bases and J by 4 bases, leaving 8 bases between them. In germline, CDR1 is SQVTM, CDR2 ANQGSEA. The CDR3 reads CSALAGANVLTF. Written as DNA, the CDR3 is TGCAGCGCCCTTGCGGGGGCCAACGTCCTGACTTTC.

The rearrangement links TRBV20-1 to TRBJ2-7; 13 bases line up with TRBD2. In germline, CDR1 is DFQATT, CDR2 SNEGSKA (reference sequence). This CDR3 has 16 residues. J lost 0 bases, V lost 3 bases, and 5 bases had no gene match. As DNA, the CDR3 is TGCAGTGCTAGTGGAACTAGCGGGGGGGGCTCCTACGAGCAGTACTTC. The encoded protein is CSASGTSGGGSYEQYF.

The chain carries TRBV7-9 and TRBJ1-2; 7 bases agree with TRBD1. The CDR3 sequence is 13 residues long. Trimming at V came to 5 bases and at J to 8 bases, leaving 8 bases not matched to a gene. Per germline, CDR1 SEHNR and CDR2 FQNEAQ (reference sequence). CDR3: CASSVDRAGGYTF. In nucleotides, the CDR3 is TGTGCCAGCAGCGTAGACAGGGCTGGCGGCTACACCTTC.

The rearrangement joins TRBV7-3 to TRBJ2-2, with TRBD2 matching 10 bases. Trimming cost V 7 bases and J 6 bases; bases outside gene matches: 5. CDR1 SGHTA and CDR2 FQGTGA come from the germline V gene. The length of the CDR3 is 14 residues. As DNA, the CDR3 is TGTGCCAGCACCTGGACTAGCGGACCCGGGGAGCTGTTTTTT. It codes for CASTWTSGPGELFF.

This clone was counted once. The J gene is TRBJ1-1, the V gene TRBV2; D might be TRBD1 (5 bases). CDR1 and CDR2 (germline): SNHLY, FYNNEI. This CDR3 has 12 amino acids. V was shortened by 7 bases and J by 6 bases, with 12 bases between the two germline ends. CDR3 DNA sequence: TGTGCCAGCAATACCCGACAGCCTGAAGCTTTCTTT. Protein sequence: CASNTRQPEAFF.

V usage is TRBV5-1 and J usage is TRBJ1-6, with D possibly being TRBD1 (5 bases). The V gene's germline CDR1 is SGHRS and CDR2 YFSETQ. The CDR3 runs to 13 residues. Trimming left V 3 bases short and J 7 bases short, with 8 bases between. The CDR3 DNA reads TGCGCCAGCAGCTGGGGCGGAAATTCACCCCTCCACTTT. It yields the protein CASSWGGNSPLHF.

This sequence joins TRBV29-1 and TRBJ2-1, with 7 bases lining up with TRBD2. This CDR3 has 14 residues. Germline V gives CDR1 SQVTM, CDR2 ANQGSEA. After removal of 7 bases from V and 3 bases from J, the junction contained 9 bases not matched to a gene. CDR3 sequence reads: CSAEGGRGYNEQFF. The CDR3 coding sequence is TGCAGCGCCGAGGGAGGGAGGGGCTACAATGAGCAGTTCTTC.

J is TRBJ2-1 and V is TRBV19, with a possible D match to TRBD2 (7 bases). Germline CDR1 LNHDA, CDR2 SQIVND (reference sequence). Trimming cost V 7 bases and J 4 bases, with 14 bases left between them. The CDR3 contains 14 residues. This chain's CDR3 is CASIRGRGYNEQFF. CDR3 nucleotides: TGTGCCAGTATACGGGGGCGGGGGTACAATGAGCAGTTCTTC.

This chain links TRBV28 with TRBJ2-1, with 7 bases matching TRBD2. This CDR3 is 14 amino acids long. J was trimmed by 0 bases and V by 10 bases; bases with no gene match: 6. Germline lookup yields CDR1 MDHEN and CDR2 SYDVKM. CDR3 region: CAIGGTSSYNEQFF. The CDR3 nucleotides are TGTGCCATCGGGGGGACGAGCTCCTACAATGAGCAGTTCTTC.

V and J are TRBV5-1 and TRBJ2-4, with 8 positions matching TRBD2. There are 17 residues in the CDR3. Germline V lookup: CDR1 SGHRS, CDR2 YFSETQ. After removal of 1 base from V and 1 base from J, the junction contained 7 bases not matched to a gene. DNA for the CDR3: TGCGCCAGCAGCTTGAATCCCCGACTAGCGGCCAAAAACATTCAGTACTTC. Translation gives CASSLNPRLAAKNIQYF.

This chain connects TRBV2 to TRBJ1-5, with TRBD1 identical over 8 bases. Germline assignment: CDR1 SNHLY and CDR2 FYNNEI. There are 15 residues in the CDR3. V gave up 4 bases and J gave up 0 bases; unmatched junction bases: 2. CDR3 region: CASSGDRNSNQPQHF. The CDR3 DNA reads TGTGCCAGCAGTGGGGACAGGAATAGCAATCAGCCCCAGCATTTT.

As regards this clone: The sample contains more than one DNA sequence encoding this CDR3. The J gene is TRBJ1-1, the V gene TRBV30, with D perhaps matching TRBD1 (5 bases). V lost 0 bases and J lost 0, with 8 bases in between. CDR1 and CDR2 from the germline V gene are GTSNPN and SVGIG (reference sequence). The length of the CDR3 is 14 residues. The CDR3 reads CAWSVLGLNTEAFF. Written as DNA, the CDR3 is TGTGCCTGGAGTGTATTGGGGCTGAACACTGAAGCTTTCTTT.

This sequence joins TRBV4-2 and TRBJ2-3, with 7 bases lining up with TRBD1. The CDR3 is 18 residues long. V lost 0 bases and J lost 5; bases outside the gene matches: 14. CDR1 and CDR2 (germline): LGHNA, YNFKEQ. The DNA for the CDR3 is TGTGCCAGCAGCCAAGAGGAAGCTAGGCGTCAGGGGGTAGATACGCAGTATTTT. Protein sequence: CASSQEEARRQGVDTQYF.

This chain connects TRBV5-1 to TRBJ2-3, with 8 bases matching TRBD2. V lost 3 bases, J lost 1 base, and 1 base stayed unmatched. Germline CDR1 and CDR2: SGHRS and YFSETQ. This CDR3 comprises 14 residues. As DNA, the CDR3 is TGCGCCAGCAGCTCGACTAGCGGCACAGATACGCAGTATTTT. Its translation: CASSSTSGTDTQYF. Looking up the rest from reference TRBV5-1 and TRBJ2-3 gives the full variable domain: KAGVTQTPRYLIKTRGQQVTLSCSPISGHRSVSWYQQTPGQGLQFLFEYFSETQRNKGNFPGRFSGRQFSNSRSEMNVSTLELGDSALYLCASSSTSGTDTQYFGPGTRLTVL.

The sample holds many counts of this clone. V is TRBV29-1 and J is TRBJ2-2; no clear D. The CDR3 has 11 residues. The V and J ends lost 3 bases and 4 bases respectively, with 3 bases between them. The germline CDR1 and CDR2 sequences are SQVTM and ANQGSEA. CDR3 coding DNA: TGCAGCGTTGACAGCACCGGGGAGCTGTTTTTT. Amino acids: CSVDSTGELFF.

The chain has TRBV21-1 and TRBJ2-7; TRBD2, as called in the table, went unchecked against the DNA. TRBV21-1 is designated a pseudogene. CDR3 size: 15 residues. The CDR3 nucleotides read TGTGCCAGCAGCAAAGCTAAGCGGGAATGCTACGAGCAGTACTTC. Amino acid sequence: CASSKAKRECYEQYF.